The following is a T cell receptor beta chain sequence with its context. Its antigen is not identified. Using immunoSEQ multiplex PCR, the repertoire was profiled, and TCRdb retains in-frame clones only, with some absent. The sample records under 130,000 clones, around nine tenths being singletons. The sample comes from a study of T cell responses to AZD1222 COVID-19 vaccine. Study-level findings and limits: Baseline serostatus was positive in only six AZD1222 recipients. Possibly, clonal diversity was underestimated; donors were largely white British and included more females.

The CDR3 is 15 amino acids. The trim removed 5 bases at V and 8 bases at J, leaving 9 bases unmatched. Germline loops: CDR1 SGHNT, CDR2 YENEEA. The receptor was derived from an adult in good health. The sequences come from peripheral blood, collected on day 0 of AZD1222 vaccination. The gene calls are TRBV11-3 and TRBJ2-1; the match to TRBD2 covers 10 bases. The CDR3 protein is CASSAAGGPGDEQFF. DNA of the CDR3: TGTGCCAGCAGCGCAGCGGGAGGGCCAGGAGATGAGCAGTTCTTC.